A selection of T cell receptor beta chains follows, all from one sample in a study of cytomegalovirus exposure and HLA in healthy donors. Repertoires were generated with immunoSEQ multiplex PCR, while TCRdb's copy carries only in-frame clones and drops some. The table lists 85,000 to 100,000 clones, 70% to 80% of them singletons. Material for sequencing was PBMCs. The receptors shown here come from a male donor in good health and CMV-seropositive. Both conserved end residues are part of each CDR3. The order of the fields is clone size, D gene, V gene, J gene, CDR3 protein, CDR3 DNA. A D gene is named only where the DNA matches it firmly. Size values are once, few and many counts, or a class for expanded clones, and some rows have none.

>.|TRBD1|TRBV5-1|TRBJ2-7
CASSRTGYPEQYF
TGTGCCAGCAGCCGGACAGGTTATCCCGAGCAGTACTTC
>.|.|TRBV2|TRBJ2-5
CASVRQQETQYF
TGTGCCAGCGTAAGACAACAAGAGACCCAGTACTTC
>.|TRBD1|TRBV2|TRBJ1-5
CASSDGTGVQPQHF
TGTGCCAGCAGTGACGGGACAGGGGTCCAGCCCCAGCATTTT
>.|TRBD1|TRBV5-4|TRBJ2-3
CASSYSRGLTDTQYF
TGTGCCAGCAGTTATTCAAGGGGGCTCACAGATACGCAGTATTTT
>.|.|TRBV7-9|TRBJ2-6
CASSLLTGRSGANVLTF
TGTGCCAGCAGCTTACTGACAGGTCGCTCTGGGGCCAACGTCCTGACTTTC
>.|.|TRBV12-5|TRBJ1-4
CASGLVLGAINPDEKLFF
TGTGCTAGTGGTTTGGTATTGGGGGCGATAAACCCAGATGAAAAACTGTTTTTT
>.|TRBD1|TRBV5-1|TRBJ2-7
CASSPRQGEYEQYF
TGCGCCAGCAGCCCCCGACAGGGGGAATACGAGCAGTACTTC
>.|TRBD1|TRBV5-1|TRBJ2-1
CASSLDGQGYNEQFF
TGCGCCAGCAGCTTGGATGGACAGGGATACAATGAGCAGTTCTTC
>.|TRBD1|TRBV5-4|TRBJ1-5
CASSFGTDGNQPQHF
TGTGCCAGCAGCTTCGGGACAGACGGCAATCAGCCCCAGCATTTT
>once|.|TRBV30|TRBJ1-2
CAWSYYGDFYGYTF
TGTGCCTGGAGTTATTACGGGGACTTCTATGGCTACACCTTC
>.|.|TRBV4-3|TRBJ1-2
CASSPERVETYGYTF
TGCGCCAGCAGCCCAGAGAGGGTGGAGACCTATGGCTACACCTTC
>.|.|TRBV5-5|TRBJ1-2
CASSFLQTHGGYTF
TGTGCCAGCAGCTTTCTACAGACCCACGGTGGCTACACCTTC
>.|TRBD2|TRBV4-1|TRBJ2-4
CASSQEGASGGSAAKNIQYF
TGCGCCAGCAGCCAAGAAGGGGCTAGCGGGGGGTCCGCGGCCAAAAACATTCAGTACTTC
>once|TRBD1|TRBV30|TRBJ1-1
CAWGTGVRTEAFF
TGTGCCTGGGGAACAGGGGTCCGTACTGAAGCTTTCTTT
>.|.|TRBV7-9|TRBJ1-2
CASSPLQGRDNYGYTF
TGTGCCAGCAGCCCCTTACAGGGTCGAGATAACTATGGCTACACCTTC
>.|.|TRBV11-3|TRBJ1-2
CASSSTNGFLSGYTF
TGTGCCAGCAGCTCAACTAACGGTTTTCTGAGTGGCTACACCTTC
>.|.|TRBV6-6|TRBJ2-7
CASSYSVGGSYEQYF
TGTGCCAGCAGTTACTCGGTAGGGGGTAGTTACGAGCAGTACTTC
>.|TRBD1|TRBV6-6|TRBJ2-6
CASSYRQGGANVLTF
TGTGCCAGCAGTTACAGACAGGGGGGGGCCAACGTCCTGACTTTC
>.|TRBD1|TRBV30|TRBJ2-5
CAWSWSGGGETQYF
TGTGCCTGGTCTTGGTCAGGGGGTGGAGAGACCCAGTACTTC
>.|TRBD2|TRBV25-1|TRBJ2-1
CASSESSGGYEQFF
TGTGCCAGCAGTGAGTCTAGCGGGGGTTATGAGCAGTTCTTC